This T cell receptor (beta chain) appears in the sequencing data of a study of immune heterogeneity within non-small cell lung tumors (dated by TCRdb to about 2018). About the investigation overall: Histology comprised a handful of squamous cell carcinomas, 10 non-squamous carcinomas and 1 tumor not otherwise specified. To examine intratumoral immune heterogeneity, the study used whole-exome sequencing, RNA-seq and TCR beta repertoire sequencing on multiple spatially distinct regions of each NSCLC tumor. TCR repertoires were analyzed from roughly 62 tumor loci of fewer than 19 patients, whereas transcriptome data were available for only about 48 loci from 12 patients. Neoantigen binding to each patient's HLA alleles was predicted with netMHCpan-3.0 for mutant peptides of 8 to 11 amino acids. Beyond this particular receptor, the publication reports: Within a patient, the same dominant CDR3B clonotypes appeared at multiple loci, but different tumor locations also contained unique high-frequency clones. High-frequency TCR beta clonotypes were largely distinct between individual patients. Local T-cell repertoire clonality showed a statistically significant but moderate positive correlation with local tumor mutational burden (R around 0.31).

The CDR3 sequence holds 12 residues, the cysteine and phenylalanine included. The retained sequence is limited to the CDR3, 36 bases, with the frame set at the first base. In the germline V gene (reference sequence), CDR1 corresponds to GTSNPN and CDR2 to SVGIG. V is clipped by 3 bases and J by 10 bases, and the sequence between their germline boundaries is 15 bases long. A multiplex PCR system amplified the TCR beta CDR3 region, with a first 10-cycle round using 32 V-gene forward and 13 J-gene reverse primers. The first PCR round used a QIAGEN Multiplex PCR Kit, and the primer sequences were filed in Chinese patent CN105087789A. Illumina universal primers were attached in a second round of PCR run with the Phusion High-Fidelity PCR Kit. TCR libraries were paired-end sequenced at 151 bp read length on the Illumina HiSeq X Ten platform. In the paper's pipeline: Reads lacking multiplex PCR primers were removed with Cutadapt, read pairs were merged with PEAR, and CDR3 regions were called with MiXCR default settings. Repertoire diversity used Shannon entropy, and clonality was computed as one minus Shannon entropy divided by ln of productive unique sequence count. Dominant or high-frequency T-cell clones were defined as clonotypes at frequencies of at least 0.5%. TCRdb reworked the public reads: Q25 trimming with fastp, MiXCR clone assembly, productive beta chains retained. For every CDR3 protein sequence, its rows merge into one entry that carries the most common genes and DNA. TCRdb's processing, not the authors' own work, is the source of the V and J calls. Counted in this sample were fewer than 25,000 distinct CDR3 sequences; 25% to 30% of them appeared once. The leading ten clones occupy less than 4% of the sample.

Genomic DNA extracted from bulk tumor tissue served as TCR template, with roughly 600 ng gDNA amplified per sample. During surgery, multiple biopsies were taken from each primary tumor and placed as far apart as possible within the tumor mass. The study cohort was described as untreated, and the patients were newly diagnosed NSCLC cases having curative surgery. The samples came from 15 patients with newly diagnosed non-small cell lung cancer who were having surgery intended to be curative. A couple of independent pathologists examined the resected tumor masses. Only high-quality DNA and RNA samples were carried forward to sequencing. This clonotype came up a few times. Its antigen has not been determined. The sample holds no much larger clone one base away, and base qualities are not on file.

This clonotype was sampled from a man aged 40-49 years with non-small cell lung cancer. The material sequenced was lung tumor tissue. In this chain, TRBV30 is recombined with TRBJ1-1; TRBD1 might be the D gene, on 5 matching bases. The CDR3 corresponds to CAWSPSVGAAFF. The DNA is TGTGCCTGGAGCCCCAGCGTTGGGGCAGCTTTCTTT.